A selection of T cell receptor beta chains follows, all from one sample in a study of blood T cell repertoires in COVID-19. TCRdb keeps only in-frame clones here, not all; method: immunoSEQ multiplex PCR. Of a few hundred thousand clones listed, around four fifths are singletons. Sequenced sample: peripheral blood. The receptors were sampled from a woman of 80 years or more with COVID-19, enrolled during active disease. The CDR3 runs from the conserved cysteine through the conserved F or W. The order of the fields is J gene, V gene, D gene, CDR3 DNA, CDR3 protein. The D gene is left open where the match is weak.

TRBJ2-7 | TRBV6-5 | - | TGTGCCAGCACTATCTCTCGCGAGCAGTACTTC | CASTISREQYF
TRBJ2-4 | TRBV4-2 | - | TGTGCCAGCAGCCACCTGGGGAGGGCCAAAAACATTCAGTACTTC | CASSHLGRAKNIQYF
TRBJ1-2 | TRBV7-7 | - | TGTGCCAACGGGGGAGGCTACACCTTC | CANGGGYTF
TRBJ1-6 | TRBV6-1 | - | TGTGCCAGCAGTGACGGGAGGAGGGGAACCTATAATTCACCCCTCCACTTT | CASSDGRRGTYNSPLHF
TRBJ2-1 | TRBV10-3 | TRBD2 | TGTGCCATCAGTGGAGCTAGCGGGGGGAGCTCCTACAATGAGCAGTTCTTC | CAISGASGGSSYNEQFF
TRBJ1-1 | TRBV19 | - | TGTGCCAGTAGTACCACAGGGACGAACACTGAAGCTTTCTTT | CASSTTGTNTEAFF
TRBJ2-3 | TRBV9 | TRBD1 | TGTGCCAGCAGCGAGAACCCGGGACAGGGGTTCACAGATACGCAGTATTTT | CASSENPGQGFTDTQYF
TRBJ2-5 | TRBV2 | TRBD2 | TGTGCCAGCACTCCTAGCGGGGGCGAACAAGAGACCCAGTACTTC | CASTPSGGEQETQYF
TRBJ1-5 | TRBV28 | - | TGTGCCAGCTATAGCAATCAGCCCCAGCATTTT | CASYSNQPQHF
TRBJ2-5 | TRBV5-1 | - | TGCGCCAGCAGCCCAGGGCCCCCGCCCCAAGAGACCCAGTACTTC | CASSPGPPPQETQYF
TRBJ2-3 | TRBV6-4 | - | TGTGCCAGCAGTGACTCCCCTTTAGGGGTGACAGATACGCAGTATTTT | CASSDSPLGVTDTQYF
TRBJ2-3 | TRBV5-1 | - | TGCGCCAGCAGCTTGTTTTCCCAAGATACGCAGTATTTT | CASSLFSQDTQYF
TRBJ1-1 | TRBV2 | - | TGTGCCAGCAGTGGGGAGACTGAAGCTTTCTTT | CASSGETEAFF
TRBJ2-2 | TRBV9 | - | TGTGCCAGCAGCTCCTTCGGCACCGGGGAGCTGTTTTTT | CASSSFGTGELFF
TRBJ1-2 | TRBV7-2 | - | TGTGCCAGCACCTTAACAGGGTACGGCTACACCTTC | CASTLTGYGYTF
TRBJ2-3 | TRBV6-1 | TRBD2 | TGTGCCAGCAGTGCAACTAGCGGGGGGGCCCCAGATACGCAGTATTTT | CASSATSGGAPDTQYF
TRBJ1-5 | TRBV5-1 | - | TGCGCCAGCAGCCCCGGGAGTCCCAATCAGCCCCAGCATTTT | CASSPGSPNQPQHF
TRBJ1-1 | TRBV3-1/TRBV3-2 | - | TGTGCCAGCAGCCAATTATCAGGACTTGAAGCTTTCTTT | CASSQLSGLEAFF